This T cell receptor delta chain was recorded in a study of Vδ1+ human thymocytes. Study observations and caveats: Thymic delta-chain repertoires held approximately 20% Vdelta2 sequences and few Vdelta3, despite high sort purity. In the thymus, TRG and TRD repertoires looked highly polyclonal with Gaussian CDR3 lengths.

The CDR3 totals 22 residues. Germline V CDR1 and CDR2: TVYSNPD, GDNSRS (reference sequence). Extracted RNA was reverse transcribed into cDNA. Multiplex PCR used pooled V-gene forward primers and a constant-region reverse primer to amplify CDR3s. TCRdb redid clone calling on the multiplex PCR reads using CATT. The data show over 45,000 delta-chain clones, with around 16% seen just once and approximately 0.4% held by the top ten. In its sample, this clone was seen a few times. The antigen is undetermined. Its ends do not fully match the called genes, so a read error is possible. The sorted cells were CD3+ Vdelta1+ Vdelta2- thymocytes from alphabeta-depleted thymus.

This receptor was taken from a girl under three years old who had congenital heart surgery. The sequenced sample was Vdelta1+ gamma-delta thymocytes from the thymus. The subset denotes: FACS-sorted CD3+ TCRalphabeta- TCRVdelta1+ TCRVdelta2- thymocytes. The chain uses TRDV3 and TRDJ3; 11 nucleotides align to TRDD3. Written as DNA, the CDR3 is TGTGCCTTTATGCTTTACTATGGACTGGGGGATATGAGCTCCTGGGGCACCCGACAGATGTTTTTC. Its translation: CAFMLYYGLGDMSSWGTRQMFF.